This T cell receptor beta chain was identified during a study of liver allograft versus peripheral blood T cells. Study as a whole: Repertoires of T cell receptors in transplanted livers were compared with recipients' peripheral blood repertoires.

TCRdb independently ran MiXCR on the reads; one entry per CDR3 protein. Among over 10,000 distinct CDR3 sequences listed, roughly 28% were seen once. This clonotype is medium-sized in the sample. From germline, CDR1 is SQVTM and CDR2 ANQGSEA. The V segment lost 6 bases and the J segment 4 bases; nucleotides outside the gene matches: 8. The CDR3 spans 13 residues. This receptor was obtained from a human patient who had a liver transplant. Some T cells here may be from the graft donor. This chain connects TRBV29-1 to TRBJ1-2; 7 nucleotides agree with TRBD1. CDR3 amino acids: CSVREQGSYGYTF. The CDR3, as DNA: TGCAGCGTGAGGGAACAGGGGAGCTATGGCTACACCTTC.